This entry concerns a single TCR beta chain. Its matching antigen is unknown. This sample was taken from a study of cytotoxic CD8 clonotypes in ibrutinib-treated CLL. There are 10 residues in the CDR3. CDR1 and CDR2 from the germline V gene are DFQATT and SNEGSKA (reference sequence). The study, taken as a whole, reports: A difference in sampling times existed between sustained-remission and progressing patients.

The protocol was immunoSEQ multiplex PCR, while the TCRdb copy is restricted to in-frame clones and leaves out a portion. This sample carries some 290,000 clones, around four fifths of them seen once, and the ten largest clones take approximately 7%. The sequence was collected from a human donor with chronic lymphocytic leukemia. The V and J genes are TRBV20-1 and TRBJ1-1; possible D gene TRBD1, 6 bases. This sample comprised PBMCs, obtained before ibrutinib treatment. CDR3 sequence reads: CSVGAAAAFF. In DNA, the CDR3 is TGCAGCGTGGGGGCGGCTGCTGCTTTCTTT.